This T cell receptor (beta chain) was sequenced in a study of blood T cell repertoires in COVID-19. The V and J ends lost 5 bases and 0 bases respectively, with 15 bases between them. Looked up from germline, CDR1 is LNHDA and CDR2 is SQIVND (reference sequence). There are 16 residues in the CDR3. In the study's own analysis: Reference gene primer amplification yielded estimated nucleated cell counts. Using immunoSEQ multiplex PCR, the repertoire was profiled, and TCRdb retains in-frame clones only, with some absent. V and J calls and clone size follow that table, whereas D and trimming were derived from the DNA. Among over 140,000 clones listed, roughly 80% were seen once.

This clonotype was obtained from a woman aged 55 to 70 with acute or convalescent COVID-19. The chain carries TRBV19 and TRBJ2-3, with D maybe TRBD2 (6 bases). Sequencing was done on a sample of peripheral blood. The CDR3 is CASSYRRDSSTDTQYF. The CDR3 DNA reads as TGTGCCAGTAGTTACAGGCGGGACTCTAGCACAGATACGCAGTATTTT.